The rows below give T cell receptor beta chains drawn from one sample of a study of blood T cells in healthy people across ages. TCRdb analysed the 5' RACE reads with MiXCR anew, one entry per CDR3 protein. Among over a million distinct CDR3 sequences, more than 40% were seen once, and the ten largest hold approximately 20%. Sequences were obtained from blood. The receptors stem from a woman aged 55 to 70 in good health. Each CDR3 is given with its conserved first and last residue. Fields, in order: CDR3 DNA, CDR3 protein, clone size, V gene, D gene, J gene. A D gene is named only where the DNA matches it firmly. The size entry is marked missing in some rows and otherwise reads once, few, many or a size class.

cdr3_nt: TGTGCCAGCAGTCCCGGTCCAACTAATGAAAAACTGTTTTTT; cdr3_aa: CASSPGPTNEKLFF; clone_size: once; v_call: TRBV12-3/TRBV12-4; d_call: .; j_call: TRBJ1-4
cdr3_nt: TGCGCCAGCAGCCAAGATCGGGAACAGGGAGGGTGGTATCAGCCCCAGCATTTT; cdr3_aa: CASSQDREQGGWYQPQHF; clone_size: few; v_call: TRBV4-1; d_call: .; j_call: TRBJ1-5
cdr3_nt: TGTGCCAGCAGCTTAGTGGGAAGTGGGGGATACTATGGCTACACCTTC; cdr3_aa: CASSLVGSGGYYGYTF; clone_size: .; v_call: TRBV11-2; d_call: .; j_call: TRBJ1-2
cdr3_nt: TGCAGCGTCCTGGGGCCACGGGGAACCTACGAGCAGTACTTC; cdr3_aa: CSVLGPRGTYEQYF; clone_size: .; v_call: TRBV29-1; d_call: .; j_call: TRBJ2-7
cdr3_nt: TGTGCCAGCAGCCAAGTTCGGACAGAAAACAATGAGCAGTACTTC; cdr3_aa: CASSQVRTENNEQYF; clone_size: .; v_call: TRBV4-2; d_call: .; j_call: TRBJ2-5
cdr3_nt: TGTGCCAGCAGCCCGGACGGGCCCATTTATGGCTACACCTTC; cdr3_aa: CASSPDGPIYGYTF; clone_size: .; v_call: TRBV7-6; d_call: .; j_call: TRBJ1-2
cdr3_nt: TGTGCCAGCAGCCAAGGGGGCGAGCGGGAGGGCCGGATGTACTTC; cdr3_aa: CASSQGGEREGRMYF; clone_size: .; v_call: TRBV4-2; d_call: TRBD2; j_call: TRBJ2-5
cdr3_nt: TGTGCCAGCAGCTCAAAAATATTGACTAGCGGGAGGACAGATACGCAGTATTTT; cdr3_aa: CASSSKILTSGRTDTQYF; clone_size: .; v_call: TRBV7-8; d_call: TRBD2; j_call: TRBJ2-3
cdr3_nt: TGTGCCAGCAGCTTAGGACAGGGAGGGCGCTCTGGGGCCAACGTCCTGACTTTC; cdr3_aa: CASSLGQGGRSGANVLTF; clone_size: .; v_call: TRBV7-9; d_call: .; j_call: TRBJ2-6
cdr3_nt: TGTGCCAGCAGTGAACTGAACAGGGCAGATACGCAGTATTTT; cdr3_aa: CASSELNRADTQYF; clone_size: .; v_call: TRBV25-1; d_call: .; j_call: TRBJ2-3
cdr3_nt: TGTGCCAGCAGCTTAGCCGAGTCTGGGGCCAACGTCCTGACTTTC; cdr3_aa: CASSLAESGANVLTF; clone_size: many; v_call: TRBV7-3; d_call: .; j_call: TRBJ2-6
cdr3_nt: TGTGCCAGCAGTTTGAGACCGGAGAGTTATGGCTACACCTTC; cdr3_aa: CASSLRPESYGYTF; clone_size: .; v_call: TRBV27; d_call: .; j_call: TRBJ1-2
cdr3_nt: TGTGCCAGCACCGAAGGGGGGGGAACGCGAATCACAGATACGCAGTATTTT; cdr3_aa: CASTEGGGTRITDTQYF; clone_size: few; v_call: TRBV28; d_call: .; j_call: TRBJ2-3
cdr3_nt: TGTGCCAGCAGCCAAGTGCTAGCGGGAAGCGAGCAGTACTTC; cdr3_aa: CASSQVLAGSEQYF; clone_size: .; v_call: TRBV3-1; d_call: TRBD2; j_call: TRBJ2-7
cdr3_nt: TGTGCCAGCAGCTTTTCGCGGACTGAAGCTTTCTTT; cdr3_aa: CASSFSRTEAFF; clone_size: .; v_call: TRBV5-6; d_call: .; j_call: TRBJ1-1
cdr3_nt: TGTGCCAGCAGTTCTCGGCTGACAGGGAGCAATCAGCCCCAGCATTTT; cdr3_aa: CASSSRLTGSNQPQHF; clone_size: .; v_call: TRBV27; d_call: TRBD1; j_call: TRBJ1-5
cdr3_nt: TGTGCCAGCAGTGACATACAGGGGAGTGAGGAGACCCAGTACTTC; cdr3_aa: CASSDIQGSEETQYF; clone_size: .; v_call: TRBV28; d_call: TRBD1; j_call: TRBJ2-5
cdr3_nt: TGCGCCAGCTCTGTCGACAGGGGGCGGGAGCAGTACTTC; cdr3_aa: CASSVDRGREQYF; clone_size: .; v_call: TRBV18; d_call: TRBD1; j_call: TRBJ2-4
cdr3_nt: TGCGCCAGCAGCCGAGAGGCACCAGGAGATGGCTACACCTTC; cdr3_aa: CASSREAPGDGYTF; clone_size: few; v_call: TRBV5-1; d_call: .; j_call: TRBJ1-2
cdr3_nt: TGTGCCAGCCTAGATGGTGCTAACACAGATACGCAGTATTTT; cdr3_aa: CASLDGANTDTQYF; clone_size: few; v_call: TRBV7-9; d_call: .; j_call: TRBJ2-3
cdr3_nt: TGCGCCAGCAGCTTGGGTAGCGGGAGGCCCTACAATGAGCAGTTCTTC; cdr3_aa: CASSLGSGRPYNEQFF; clone_size: few; v_call: TRBV5-1; d_call: TRBD2; j_call: TRBJ2-1
cdr3_nt: TGTGCCAGCAAAGCAACCCCGCGGTCCCCCCGACTGGATGAGCAGTTCTTC; cdr3_aa: CASKATPRSPRLDEQFF; clone_size: few; v_call: TRBV2; d_call: .; j_call: TRBJ2-1
cdr3_nt: TGTGCCACCAGTGACCCCGGACAGGGCCAAGAGACCCAGTACTTC; cdr3_aa: CATSDPGQGQETQYF; clone_size: .; v_call: TRBV24-1; d_call: TRBD1; j_call: TRBJ2-5
cdr3_nt: TGTGCCAGCAGAAAGCCGGGACCCCATAATTCACCCCTCCACTTT; cdr3_aa: CASRKPGPHNSPLHF; clone_size: .; v_call: TRBV11-2; d_call: .; j_call: TRBJ1-6
cdr3_nt: TGTGCCAGCGGCGACAGGTCCAATGAAAAACTGTTTTTT; cdr3_aa: CASGDRSNEKLFF; clone_size: .; v_call: TRBV7-9; d_call: .; j_call: TRBJ1-4
cdr3_nt: TGTGCCAGCAGCCCTACCCCCGGACATCGCTCGTTCTCTGGGGCCAACGTCCTGACTTTC; cdr3_aa: CASSPTPGHRSFSGANVLTF; clone_size: .; v_call: TRBV11-1; d_call: .; j_call: TRBJ2-6
cdr3_nt: TGCAGTGCTAGAGATCTGAAAGCGGGAGGGTGGGATGAGCAGTTCTTC; cdr3_aa: CSARDLKAGGWDEQFF; clone_size: few; v_call: TRBV20-1; d_call: TRBD2; j_call: TRBJ2-1
cdr3_nt: TGTGCCAGCAGCGTTCGAGGTGGGTACAATGAGCAGTTCTTC; cdr3_aa: CASSVRGGYNEQFF; clone_size: .; v_call: TRBV7-8; d_call: .; j_call: TRBJ2-1
cdr3_nt: TGTGCCAGTGATCACGGGACAGCCCTCTATGGCTACACCTTC; cdr3_aa: CASDHGTALYGYTF; clone_size: .; v_call: TRBV19; d_call: TRBD1; j_call: TRBJ1-2
cdr3_nt: TGCAGTGCTAGGGCCTCGGGGCGGGCGACCTACGAGCAGTACTTC; cdr3_aa: CSARASGRATYEQYF; clone_size: .; v_call: TRBV20-1; d_call: .; j_call: TRBJ2-7
cdr3_nt: TGTGCCACCAGCTCCCCGGACAGAAATTCACCCCTCCACTTT; cdr3_aa: CATSSPDRNSPLHF; clone_size: .; v_call: TRBV15; d_call: .; j_call: TRBJ1-6